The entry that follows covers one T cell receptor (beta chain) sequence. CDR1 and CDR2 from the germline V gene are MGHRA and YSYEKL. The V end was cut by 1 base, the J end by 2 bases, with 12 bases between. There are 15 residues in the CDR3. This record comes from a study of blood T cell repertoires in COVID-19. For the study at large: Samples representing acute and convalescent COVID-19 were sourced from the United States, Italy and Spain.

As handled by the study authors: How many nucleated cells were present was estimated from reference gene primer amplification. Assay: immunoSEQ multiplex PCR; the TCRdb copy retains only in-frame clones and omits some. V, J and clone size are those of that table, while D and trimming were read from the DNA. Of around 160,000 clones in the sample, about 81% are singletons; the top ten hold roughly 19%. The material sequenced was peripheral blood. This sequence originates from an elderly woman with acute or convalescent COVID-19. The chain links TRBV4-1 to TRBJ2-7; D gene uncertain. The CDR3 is CASSQAPTLTYEQYF. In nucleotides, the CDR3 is TGCGCCAGCAGCCAAGCCCCGACTCTAACCTACGAGCAGTACTTC.